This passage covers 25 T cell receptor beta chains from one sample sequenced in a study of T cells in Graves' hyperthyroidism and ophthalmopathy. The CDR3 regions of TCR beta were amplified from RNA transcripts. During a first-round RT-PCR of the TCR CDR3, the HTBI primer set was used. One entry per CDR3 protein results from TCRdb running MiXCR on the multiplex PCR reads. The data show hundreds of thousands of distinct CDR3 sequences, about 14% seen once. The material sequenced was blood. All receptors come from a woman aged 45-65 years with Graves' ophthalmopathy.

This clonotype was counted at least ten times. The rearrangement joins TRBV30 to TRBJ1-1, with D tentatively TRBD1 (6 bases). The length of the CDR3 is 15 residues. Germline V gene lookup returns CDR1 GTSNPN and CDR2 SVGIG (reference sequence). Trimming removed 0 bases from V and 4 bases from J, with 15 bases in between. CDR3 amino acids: CAWSVRNRVGTEAFF. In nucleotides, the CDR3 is TGTGCCTGGAGTGTACGGAACAGGGTGGGCACTGAAGCTTTCTTT.

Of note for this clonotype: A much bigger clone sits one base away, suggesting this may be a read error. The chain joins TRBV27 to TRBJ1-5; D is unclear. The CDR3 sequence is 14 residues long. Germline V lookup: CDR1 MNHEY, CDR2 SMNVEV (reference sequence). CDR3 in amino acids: CASGLSSSNQPQHF. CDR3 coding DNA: TGTGCCAGCGGTTTATCGAGTAGCAATCAGCCCCAGCATTTT.

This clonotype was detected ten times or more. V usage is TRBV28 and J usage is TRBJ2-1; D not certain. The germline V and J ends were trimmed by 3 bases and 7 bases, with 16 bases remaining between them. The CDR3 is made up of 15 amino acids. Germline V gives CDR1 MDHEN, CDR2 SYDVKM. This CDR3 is CASSFIPTSNNEQFF. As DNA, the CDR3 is TGTGCCAGCAGTTTTATCCCCACAAGCAATAATGAGCAGTTCTTC.

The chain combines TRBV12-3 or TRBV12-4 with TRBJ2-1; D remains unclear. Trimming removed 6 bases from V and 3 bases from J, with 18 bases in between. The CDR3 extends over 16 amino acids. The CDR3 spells CASRSVKATHYNEQFF. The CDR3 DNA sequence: TGTGCCAGCAGGTCCGTTAAGGCGACACACTACAATGAGCAGTTCTTC.

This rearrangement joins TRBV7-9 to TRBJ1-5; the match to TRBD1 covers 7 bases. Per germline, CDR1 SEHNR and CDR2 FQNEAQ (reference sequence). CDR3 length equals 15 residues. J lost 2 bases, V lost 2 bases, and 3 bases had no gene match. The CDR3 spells CASSLKGTGNQPQHF. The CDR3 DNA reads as TGTGCCAGCAGCTTAAAAGGGACAGGCAATCAGCCCCAGCATTTT.

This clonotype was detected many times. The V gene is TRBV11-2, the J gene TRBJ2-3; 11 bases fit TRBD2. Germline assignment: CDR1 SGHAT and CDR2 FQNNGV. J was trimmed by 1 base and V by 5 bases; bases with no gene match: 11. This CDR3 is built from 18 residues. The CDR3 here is CASSLTSGSYGGTDTQYF. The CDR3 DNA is TGTGCCAGCAGCCTTACTAGCGGGAGCTACGGGGGCACAGATACGCAGTATTTT.

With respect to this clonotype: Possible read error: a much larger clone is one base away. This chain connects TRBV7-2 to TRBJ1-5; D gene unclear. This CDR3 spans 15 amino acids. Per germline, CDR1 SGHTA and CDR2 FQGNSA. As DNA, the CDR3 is TGTGCCAGCAGCTATTTCCCGGACGGCCTAAGGCCCCGGCATTTT. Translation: CASSYFPDGLRPRHF. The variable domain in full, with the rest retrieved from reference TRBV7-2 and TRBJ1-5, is GAGVSQSPSNKVTEKGKDVELRCDPISGHTALYWYRQSLGQGLEFLIYFQGNSAPDKSGLPSDRFSAERTGGSVSTLTIQRTQQEDSAVYLCASSYFPDGLRPRHFGDGTRLSIL.

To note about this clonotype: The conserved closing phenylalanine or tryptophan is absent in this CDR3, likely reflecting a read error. The CDR3 sequence is CASSQASHTYEQYS. In DNA, the CDR3 is TGTGCCAGCAGCCAAGCTTCCCATACCTACGAGCAGTACTCC. The rearrangement joins TRBV4-2 to TRBJ2-7; D unclear. The V and J ends lost 1 base and 2 bases respectively, with 9 bases between them. This CDR3 comprises 14 residues. Germline V gives CDR1 LGHNA, CDR2 YNFKEQ.

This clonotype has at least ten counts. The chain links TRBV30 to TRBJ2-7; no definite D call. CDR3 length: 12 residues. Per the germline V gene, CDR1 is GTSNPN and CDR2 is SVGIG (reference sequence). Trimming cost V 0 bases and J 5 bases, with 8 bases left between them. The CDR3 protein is CAWSVGWNEQYF. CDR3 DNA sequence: TGTGCCTGGAGTGTCGGTTGGAACGAGCAGTACTTC.

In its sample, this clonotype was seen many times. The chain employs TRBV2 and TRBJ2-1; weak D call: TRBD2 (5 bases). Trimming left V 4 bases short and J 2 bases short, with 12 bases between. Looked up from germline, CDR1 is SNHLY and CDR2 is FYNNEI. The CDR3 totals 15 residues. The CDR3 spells CASSVKVAPYNEQFF. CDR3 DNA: TGTGCCAGCAGTGTGAAGGTAGCGCCCTACAATGAGCAGTTCTTC. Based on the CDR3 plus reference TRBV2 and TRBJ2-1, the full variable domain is EPEVTQTPSHQVTQMGQEVILRCVPISNHLYFYWYRQILGQKVEFLVSFYNNEISEKSEIFDDQFSVERPDGSNFTLKIRSTKLEDSAMYFCASSVKVAPYNEQFFGPGTRLTVL.

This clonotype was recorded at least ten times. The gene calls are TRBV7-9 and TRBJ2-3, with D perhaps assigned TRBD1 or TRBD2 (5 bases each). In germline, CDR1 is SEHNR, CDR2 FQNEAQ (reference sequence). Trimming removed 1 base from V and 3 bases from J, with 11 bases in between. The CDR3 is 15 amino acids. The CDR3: CASSLDGGATDTQYF. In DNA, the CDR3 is TGTGCCAGCAGCTTAGATGGGGGAGCGACAGATACGCAGTATTTT.

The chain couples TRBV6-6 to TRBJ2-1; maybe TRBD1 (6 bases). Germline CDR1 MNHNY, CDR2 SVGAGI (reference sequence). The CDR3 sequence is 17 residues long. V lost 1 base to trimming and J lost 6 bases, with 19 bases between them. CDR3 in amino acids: CASSYLGAGPPPNEQFF. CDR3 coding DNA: TGTGCCAGCAGTTACTTGGGGGCCGGCCCCCCCCCCAATGAGCAGTTCTTC.

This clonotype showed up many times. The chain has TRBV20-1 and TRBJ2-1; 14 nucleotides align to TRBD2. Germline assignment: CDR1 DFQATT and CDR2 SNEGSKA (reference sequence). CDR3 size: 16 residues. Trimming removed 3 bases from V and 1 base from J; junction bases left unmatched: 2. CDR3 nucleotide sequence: TGCAGTGCTAGCGGGACTAGCGGGAGATCCTACAATGAGCAGTTCTTC. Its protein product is CSASGTSGRSYNEQFF.

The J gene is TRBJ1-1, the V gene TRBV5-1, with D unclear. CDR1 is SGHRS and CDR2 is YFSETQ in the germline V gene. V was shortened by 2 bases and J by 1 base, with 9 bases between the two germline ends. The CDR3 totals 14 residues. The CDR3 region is CASSFNFWNTEAFF. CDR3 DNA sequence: TGCGCCAGCAGCTTCAACTTTTGGAACACTGAAGCTTTCTTT.

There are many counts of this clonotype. This chain's CDR3 is CASSYSGLRSTDTQYF. CDR3 DNA: TGTGCCAGCAGTTACTCCGGACTCAGAAGCACAGATACGCAGTATTTT. The chain recombines TRBV6-2 or TRBV6-3 with TRBJ2-3; possible D gene TRBD2, 5 bases. This CDR3 has 16 residues. Germline CDR1 is MNHEY and CDR2 is SVGEGT. With 0 bases removed from V and 0 bases from J, the gap between germline ends came to 10 bases.

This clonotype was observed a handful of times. CDR3 sequence: CATSGGTYEQYF. DNA of the CDR3: TGTGCCACCAGCGGGGGGACCTACGAGCAGTACTTC. This chain links TRBV15 with TRBJ2-7, with D possibly matching TRBD2 (6 bases). Trimming pared 5 bases from V and 2 bases from J, leaving 7 bases between. Germline V gives CDR1 LNHNV, CDR2 YYDKDF (reference sequence). The CDR3 is 12 amino acids.

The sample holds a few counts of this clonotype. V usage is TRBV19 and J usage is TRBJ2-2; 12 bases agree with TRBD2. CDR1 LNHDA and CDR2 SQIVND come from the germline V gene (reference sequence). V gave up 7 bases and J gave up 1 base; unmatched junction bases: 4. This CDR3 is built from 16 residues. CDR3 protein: CASTPSGRGNTGELFF. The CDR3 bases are TGTGCCAGTACCCCTAGCGGGAGGGGGAACACCGGGGAGCTGTTTTTT.

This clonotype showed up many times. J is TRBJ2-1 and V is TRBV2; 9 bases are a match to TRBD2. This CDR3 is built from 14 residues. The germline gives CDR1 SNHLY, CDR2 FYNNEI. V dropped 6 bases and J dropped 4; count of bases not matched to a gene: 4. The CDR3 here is CASRLAGAYNEQFF. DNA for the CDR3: TGTGCCAGCAGACTAGCGGGCGCTTACAATGAGCAGTTCTTC.

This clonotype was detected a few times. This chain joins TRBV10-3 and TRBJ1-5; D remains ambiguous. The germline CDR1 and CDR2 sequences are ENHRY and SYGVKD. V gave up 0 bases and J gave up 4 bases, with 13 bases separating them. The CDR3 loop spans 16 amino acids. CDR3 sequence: CAISESREAKNQPQHF. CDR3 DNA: TGTGCCATCAGTGAGTCGAGGGAGGCTAAAAATCAGCCCCAGCATTTT.

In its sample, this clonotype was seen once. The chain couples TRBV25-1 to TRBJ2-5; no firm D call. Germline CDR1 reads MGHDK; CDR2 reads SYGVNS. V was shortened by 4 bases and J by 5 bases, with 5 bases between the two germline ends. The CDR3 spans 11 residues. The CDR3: CASSVVETQYF. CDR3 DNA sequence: TGTGCCAGCAGTGTAGTTGAGACCCAGTACTTC.

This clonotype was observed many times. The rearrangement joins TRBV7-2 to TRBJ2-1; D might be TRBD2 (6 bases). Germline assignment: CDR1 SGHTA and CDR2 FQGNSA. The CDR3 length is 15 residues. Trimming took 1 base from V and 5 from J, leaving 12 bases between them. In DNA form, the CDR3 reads TGTGCCAGCAGCTTAGTAGGGACTCAAAACAATGAGCAGTTCTTC. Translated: CASSLVGTQNNEQFF.

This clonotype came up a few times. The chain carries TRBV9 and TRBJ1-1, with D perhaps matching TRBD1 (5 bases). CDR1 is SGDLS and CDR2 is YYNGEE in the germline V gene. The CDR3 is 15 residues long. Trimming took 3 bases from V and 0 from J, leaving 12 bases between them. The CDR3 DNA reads TGTGCCAGCAGCGCTGGGGGACCGTTGAACACTGAAGCTTTCTTT. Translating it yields CASSAGGPLNTEAFF. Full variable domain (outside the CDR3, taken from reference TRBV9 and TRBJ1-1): DSGVTQTPKHLITATGQRVTLRCSPRSGDLSVYWYQQSLDQGLQFLIQYYNGEERAKGNILERFSAQQFPDLHSELNLSSLELGDSALYFCASSAGGPLNTEAFFGQGTRLTVV.

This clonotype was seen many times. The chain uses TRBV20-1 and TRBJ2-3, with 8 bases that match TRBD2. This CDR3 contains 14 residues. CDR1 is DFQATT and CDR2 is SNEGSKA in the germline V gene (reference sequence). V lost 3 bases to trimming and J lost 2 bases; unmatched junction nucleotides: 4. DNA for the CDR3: TGCAGTGCTAGTACTAGCGGAGACACAGATACGCAGTATTTT. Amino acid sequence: CSASTSGDTDTQYF.

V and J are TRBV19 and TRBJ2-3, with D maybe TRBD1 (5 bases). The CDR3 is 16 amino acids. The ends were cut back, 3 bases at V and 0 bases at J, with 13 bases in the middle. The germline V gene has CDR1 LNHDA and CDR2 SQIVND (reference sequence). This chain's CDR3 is CASSITGLKSTDTQYF. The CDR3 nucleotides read TGTGCCAGTAGTATCACAGGCCTGAAGAGCACAGATACGCAGTATTTT.

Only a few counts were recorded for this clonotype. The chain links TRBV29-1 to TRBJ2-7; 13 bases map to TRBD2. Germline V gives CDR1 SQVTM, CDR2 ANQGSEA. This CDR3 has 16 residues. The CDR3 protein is CSAEGTSGERSYEQYF. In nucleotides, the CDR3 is TGCAGTGCTGAGGGGACTAGCGGGGAACGCTCCTACGAGCAGTACTTC.